The 28 T cell receptor beta chains listed next were all sequenced from one sample in a study of blood T cell repertoires in COVID-19. Sequencing was performed with immunoSEQ multiplex PCR; in TCRdb, only in-frame clones are kept and a portion is missing. The sample has roughly 260,000 clones, less than 85% seen once; the top ten hold 4.5% to 6%. The specimen sequenced was peripheral blood. These receptors were obtained from a woman of 80 years or more with active or convalescent COVID-19.

The V call is TRBV24-1, the J call TRBJ2-2; 9 nucleotides align to TRBD1. Germline V gives CDR1 KGHDR, CDR2 SFDVKD. This CDR3 is 17 amino acids long. V dropped 3 bases and J dropped 7; count of bases not matched to a gene: 11. CDR3 sequence (DNA): TGTGCCACCAGTGATGAGGGCCGGGGACAGGGAAACGGGGAGCTGTTTTTT. It is translated as CATSDEGRGQGNGELFF.

This chain connects TRBV28 to TRBJ1-1; D remains ambiguous. CDR1 is MDHEN and CDR2 is SYDVKM in the germline V gene. The CDR3 length is 13 residues. Trimming shortened V by 5 bases and J by 7 bases, and 14 bases separated the two germline ends. The CDR3 region has the DNA TGTGCCAGCAGTGCCCCCCCCACCAGTGAAGCTTTCTTT. This translates into CASSAPPTSEAFF. Full variable domain (rest looked up from reference TRBV28 and TRBJ1-1): DVKVTQSSRYLVKRTGEKVFLECVQDMDHENMFWYRQDPGLGLRLIYFSYDVKMKEKGDIPEGYSVSREKKERFSLILESASTNQTSMYLCASSAPPTSEAFFGQGTRLTVV.

V and J are TRBV5-1 and TRBJ1-1; 7 nucleotides align to TRBD1. This CDR3 is built from 14 residues. The junction had 5 bases not matched to a gene; V was cut back by 4 bases and J by 2 bases. Germline V gene data show CDR1 as SGHRS and CDR2 as YFSETQ. DNA of the CDR3: TGCGCCAGCAGCGCGGGACAGCCTAACACTGAAGCTTTCTTT. This codes for CASSAGQPNTEAFF.

V usage is TRBV19 and J usage is TRBJ1-5; D uncertain. Germline lookup yields CDR1 LNHDA and CDR2 SQIVND (reference sequence). V lost 5 bases and J 1 base, leaving 18 bases between the germline ends. The CDR3 sequence is 17 residues long. CDR3 amino acids: CASSVSGGLRSNQPQHF. CDR3 DNA sequence: TGTGCCAGTAGTGTCTCGGGAGGCCTGAGGAGCAATCAGCCCCAGCATTTT.

The CDR3 DNA reads as TGTGCCAGCAGTGGACAGGGTACTGAAGCTTTCTTT. This gives the protein CASSGQGTEAFF. The chain is built from TRBV7-9 and TRBJ1-1; 8 bases match TRBD1. This CDR3 spans 12 amino acids. Trimming removed 6 bases from V and 5 bases from J; junction bases left unmatched: 2. Germline V gene lookup returns CDR1 SEHNR and CDR2 FQNEAQ (reference sequence).

This clone was seen only a few times. The chain links TRBV2 to TRBJ2-2; D not certain. Per germline, CDR1 SNHLY and CDR2 FYNNEI. The CDR3 extends over 14 amino acids. Trimming removed 7 bases at V and 3 bases at J, with 12 bases between. In DNA, the CDR3 is TGTGCCAGCAAACGTGTGCGAGACACCGGGGAGCTGTTTTTT. Translation: CASKRVRDTGELFF.

V gene TRBV4-1 combines with J gene TRBJ1-4; 7 bases line up with TRBD1. The CDR3 spans 16 residues. With 0 bases clipped from V and 4 bases from J, the junction kept 5 bases outside the gene matches. In germline, CDR1 is MGHRA, CDR2 YSYEKL. The CDR3 DNA reads TGCGCCAGCAGCCAAGATAAGGGGGCGCGTAATGAAAAACTGTTTTTT. Translating gives CASSQDKGARNEKLFF.

Note on this clone: Other nucleotide sequences from this sample produce the same CDR3. V usage is TRBV27 and J usage is TRBJ1-5; D unclear. V was trimmed by 3 bases and J by 4 bases, leaving 4 bases between them. The germline CDR1 and CDR2 sequences are MNHEY and SMNVEV (reference sequence). This CDR3 spans 12 amino acids. CDR3 coding DNA: TGTGCCAGCAGTTTCCATAATCAGCCCCAGCATTTT. Translation gives CASSFHNQPQHF.

A note on this clone: Other DNA sequences of this sample code for an identical CDR3. The chain couples TRBV11-2 to TRBJ1-2; 9 nucleotides match TRBD1. Germline CDR1 SGHAT, CDR2 FQNNGV. This CDR3 is 14 amino acids long. V shed 1 base and J 5 bases; nucleotides not matched to a gene: 2. For the CDR3, the DNA is TGTGCCAGCAGCTTAGTAGGACAGGGGTATGGCTACACCTTC. Its translation is CASSLVGQGYGYTF.

The rearrangement links TRBV15 to TRBJ1-5, with no clear D. The germline CDR1 and CDR2 sequences are LNHNV and YYDKDF (reference sequence). The CDR3 is 13 residues long. Trimming cost V 5 bases and J 5 bases, with 10 bases left between them. The DNA of the CDR3 is TGTGCCACCAGCTTAGGCGGTTATCAGCCCCAGCATTTT. This gives the protein CATSLGGYQPQHF.

V gene TRBV3-1 (or the pseudogene TRBV3-2) combines with J gene TRBJ2-3, with 8 bases lining up with TRBD2. Germline V gives CDR1 LGHDT, CDR2 YNNKEL (reference sequence). The CDR3 consists of 16 residues. V lost 5 bases to trimming and J lost 6 bases; unmatched junction nucleotides: 13. CDR3 coding DNA: TGTGCCAGCAGCGATATAGCGGGGTCAAACGGGGATACGCAGTATTTT. It specifies CASSDIAGSNGDTQYF.

This clone was picked up a small number of times. The CDR3, as DNA: TGTGCCAGCAGTTCTGTCGGGGAGCTGTTTTTT. It codes for CASSSVGELFF. This chain joins TRBV6-5 and TRBJ2-2; D is unresolved. This CDR3 region has 11 residues. Per the germline V gene, CDR1 is MNHEY and CDR2 is SVGAGI. V dropped 4 bases and J dropped 7 bases, with 4 bases sitting between them.

The chain links TRBV6-6 to TRBJ1-1; D gene ambiguous. This CDR3 region has 13 residues. V lost 0 bases, J lost 1 base, and 3 bases lay in between. From germline, CDR1 is MNHNY and CDR2 SVGAGI (reference sequence). The CDR3 coding sequence is TGTGCCAGCAGTTACTCGGCGAACACTGAAGCTTTCTTT. It translates to CASSYSANTEAFF.

This rearrangement joins TRBV18 to TRBJ1-6; TRBD1 might be the D (6 bases). Germline CDR1 KGHSH, CDR2 LQKENI. The CDR3 length is 16 residues. V was clipped by 1 base and J by 9 bases, with 16 bases between them. Here the CDR3 reads CASSPQETGRSSPLHF. The CDR3 DNA is TGTGCCAGCTCACCACAGGAAACAGGGCGGAGTTCACCCCTCCACTTT.

This sequence joins TRBV5-1 and TRBJ1-4, with D perhaps matching TRBD1 (6 bases). V was cut by 0 bases and J by 0 bases, with 9 bases left in between. The CDR3 extends over 16 amino acids. Germline lookup yields CDR1 SGHRS and CDR2 YFSETQ. Written as DNA, the CDR3 is TGCGCCAGCAGCTTGGCGTCAGGGGCAACTAATGAAAAACTGTTTTTT. Translated, it gives CASSLASGATNEKLFF.

This rearrangement joins TRBV7-8 to TRBJ1-2; TRBD1 might be the D (6 bases). The V and J ends lost 5 bases and 8 bases respectively, with 18 bases between them. The CDR3 loop spans 14 amino acids. Germline values: CDR1 SGHVS, CDR2 FQNEAQ. CDR3 DNA: TGTGCCAGCAGCCCGACCCACAGGGCCGCCGGCTACACCTTC. Protein product: CASSPTHRAAGYTF.

The gene calls are TRBV28 and TRBJ2-3, with a tentative D call TRBD2 (6 bases). Germline V gene data show CDR1 as MDHEN and CDR2 as SYDVKM. The CDR3 has 16 amino acids. V shed 6 bases and J shed 2 bases, with 18 bases lying between them. The CDR3 DNA reads as TGTGCCAGCAGACGCGGGGTTGCGGAGCTCACAGATACGCAGTATTTT. Translation gives CASRRGVAELTDTQYF.

V is TRBV18 and J is TRBJ2-3; the match to TRBD2 covers 11 bases. V dropped 3 bases and J dropped 6; count of bases not matched to a gene: 14. Germline-derived CDR1 and CDR2 are KGHSH and LQKENI. The CDR3 runs to 18 residues. CDR3 nucleotides: TGTGCCAGCTCACCGATAACCCCGACTAGCGGGATGGAGGATACGCAGTATTTT. It specifies CASSPITPTSGMEDTQYF.

As regards this clone: At one end the junction does not follow the germline gene, possibly because of a read error. The genes are TRBV5-4 and TRBJ2-1; TRBD1 is a possible D gene (5 bases). Germline V gene lookup returns CDR1 SGHNT and CDR2 YYREEE (reference sequence). This CDR3 has 13 residues. CDR3 protein: CASSFDRHNKQFF. DNA for the CDR3: TGTGCCAGCAGCTTCGACAGACACAATAAGCAGTTCTTC.

V gene TRBV28 combines with J gene TRBJ2-5, with 9 bases lining up with TRBD2. V trimming: 6 bases; J trimming: 1 base; junction bases outside the gene matches: 3. This CDR3 spans 14 amino acids. Germline CDR1 MDHEN, CDR2 SYDVKM. The CDR3 sequence is CASSRTSAQETQYF. The CDR3 DNA reads as TGTGCCAGCAGCCGGACTAGCGCCCAAGAGACCCAGTACTTC.

The gene calls are TRBV30 and TRBJ1-3, with D maybe TRBD1 (6 bases). This CDR3 has 18 amino acids. Trimming left V 7 bases short and J 1 base short, with 26 bases between. CDR1 is GTSNPN, CDR2 SVGIG, per germline (reference sequence). The CDR3, as DNA: TGTGCCTTCAATACCGGGACAAACAGGGCCAAGTCTGGAAACACCATATATTTT. Translation gives CAFNTGTNRAKSGNTIYF.

The chain couples TRBV30 to TRBJ2-1; D may be TRBD1 (6 bases). The V gene's germline CDR1 is GTSNPN and CDR2 SVGIG (reference sequence). The length of the CDR3 is 14 residues. Trimming took off 0 bases at V and 7 bases at J, with 13 bases between the two ends. This CDR3 reads CAWSVLQGWNEQFF. CDR3 coding DNA: TGTGCCTGGAGTGTCCTTCAGGGGTGGAATGAGCAGTTCTTC.

This sequence joins TRBV27 and TRBJ2-1; 8 bases fit TRBD2. The junction had 10 bases not matched to a gene; V was cut back by 2 bases and J by 4 bases. Germline CDR1 MNHEY, CDR2 SMNVEV (reference sequence). The CDR3 consists of 17 residues. CDR3 in DNA: TGTGCCAGCAGTTTACGGAGTAGGGCGGGAGGTTACAATGAGCAGTTCTTC. Translated, it gives CASSLRSRAGGYNEQFF.

The rearrangement joins TRBV3-1 (or the pseudogene TRBV3-2) to TRBJ2-1; D remains unclear. With 1 base removed from V and 4 bases from J, the gap between germline ends came to 8 bases. In germline, CDR1 is LGHDT, CDR2 YNNKEL (reference sequence). This CDR3 has 14 amino acids. The CDR3 reads CASSQAGLYNEQFF. The CDR3 DNA reads TGTGCCAGCAGCCAAGCTGGCTTATACAATGAGCAGTTCTTC.

The chain links TRBV5-1 to TRBJ2-2; D unresolved. The germline V and J ends were trimmed by 2 bases and 1 base, with 6 bases remaining between them. The CDR3 sequence is 14 residues long. CDR1 is SGHRS and CDR2 is YFSETQ in the germline V gene. For the CDR3, the DNA is TGCGCCAGCAGCTTAAGACAGAACACCGGGGAGCTGTTTTTT. Its translation is CASSLRQNTGELFF.

The chain is built from TRBV15 and TRBJ2-2, with D perhaps TRBD1 (6 bases). The CDR3 runs 13 residues. Looked up from germline, CDR1 is LNHNV and CDR2 is YYDKDF (reference sequence). Trimming took 5 bases from V and 6 from J, leaving 10 bases between them. CDR3 in DNA: TGTGCCACCAGCCCCCGGACAGCCGGGGAGCTGTTTTTT. It translates to CATSPRTAGELFF.

This clone was counted between two and nine times. This chain uses TRBV6-6 with TRBJ2-1, with 7 bases that match TRBD1. The CDR3 spans 16 residues. CDR1 MNHNY and CDR2 SVGAGI come from the germline V gene (reference sequence). The V gene end was trimmed by 6 bases and the J gene end by 7 bases; junction bases not matched to a gene: 15. CDR3 in amino acids: CASRPTPGQSINEQFF. The CDR3 DNA is TGTGCCAGCAGACCTACTCCGGGACAGAGTATTAATGAGCAGTTCTTC.

The chain has TRBV19 and TRBJ2-2; the D gene is possibly TRBD2 (6 bases). V was pared by 2 bases and J by 6 bases, with 13 bases between. The CDR3 runs to 15 residues. Germline lookup yields CDR1 LNHDA and CDR2 SQIVND (reference sequence). The CDR3 region has the DNA TGTGCCAGTAGTATATTGGGGGGTGCGGCCGGGGAGCTGTTTTTT. This codes for CASSILGGAAGELFF.